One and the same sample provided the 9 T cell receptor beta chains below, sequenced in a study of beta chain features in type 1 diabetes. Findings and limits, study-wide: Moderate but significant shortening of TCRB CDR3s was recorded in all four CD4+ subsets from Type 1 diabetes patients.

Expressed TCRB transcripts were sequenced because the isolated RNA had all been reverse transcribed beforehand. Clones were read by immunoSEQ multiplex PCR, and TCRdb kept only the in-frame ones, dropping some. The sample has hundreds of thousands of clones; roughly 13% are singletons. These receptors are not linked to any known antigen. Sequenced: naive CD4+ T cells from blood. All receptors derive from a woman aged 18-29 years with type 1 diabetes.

The CDR3 region is CASSSRQGPLGQYF. The CDR3 DNA reads as TGTGCCAGCAGCTCAAGACAGGGGCCTTTGGGGCAGTACTTC. The chain joins TRBV7-8 to TRBJ2-7; 8 bases map to TRBD1. Germline loops: CDR1 SGHVS, CDR2 FQNEAQ. This CDR3 has 14 amino acids. V lost 4 bases and J lost 9; bases outside the gene matches: 11. The complete variable domain, with remaining parts taken from reference TRBV7-8 and TRBJ2-7, reads GAGVSQSPRYKVAKRGQDVALRCDPISGHVSLFWYQQALGQGPEFLTYFQNEAQLDKSGLPSDRFFAERPEGSVSTLKIQRTQQEDSAVYLCASSSRQGPLGQYFGPGTRLTVT.

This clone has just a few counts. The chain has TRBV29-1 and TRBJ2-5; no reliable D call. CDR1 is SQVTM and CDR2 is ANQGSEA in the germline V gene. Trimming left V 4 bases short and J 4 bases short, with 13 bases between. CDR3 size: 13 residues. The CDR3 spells CSVGAAPGETQYF. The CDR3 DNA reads TGCAGCGTTGGGGCAGCCCCAGGAGAGACCCAGTACTTC. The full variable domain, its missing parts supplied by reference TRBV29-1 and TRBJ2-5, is SAVISQKPSRDICQRGTSLTIQCQVDSQVTMMFWYRQQPGQSLTLIATANQGSEATYESGFVIDKFPISRPNLTFSTLTVSNMSPEDSSIYLCSVGAAPGETQYFGPGTRLLVL.

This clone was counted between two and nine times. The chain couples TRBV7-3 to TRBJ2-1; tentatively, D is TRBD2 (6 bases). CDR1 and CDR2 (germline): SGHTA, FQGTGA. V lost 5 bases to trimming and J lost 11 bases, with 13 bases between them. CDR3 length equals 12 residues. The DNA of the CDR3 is TGTGCCAGCAGCGCGGGACTCCGCCAGCAGTTCTTC. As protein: CASSAGLRQQFF.

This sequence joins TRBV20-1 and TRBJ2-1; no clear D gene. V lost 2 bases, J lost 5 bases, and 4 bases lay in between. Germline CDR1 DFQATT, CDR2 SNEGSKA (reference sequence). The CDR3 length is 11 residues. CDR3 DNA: TGCAGTGCTAGAATCAACAATGAGCAGTTCTTC. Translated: CSARINNEQFF.

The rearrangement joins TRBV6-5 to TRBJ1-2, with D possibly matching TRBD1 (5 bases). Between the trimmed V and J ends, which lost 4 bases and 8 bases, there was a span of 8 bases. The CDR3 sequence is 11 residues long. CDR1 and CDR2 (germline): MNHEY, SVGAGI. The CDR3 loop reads CASSSQGGYTF. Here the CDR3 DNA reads TGTGCCAGCAGTTCCCAGGGAGGCTACACCTTC.

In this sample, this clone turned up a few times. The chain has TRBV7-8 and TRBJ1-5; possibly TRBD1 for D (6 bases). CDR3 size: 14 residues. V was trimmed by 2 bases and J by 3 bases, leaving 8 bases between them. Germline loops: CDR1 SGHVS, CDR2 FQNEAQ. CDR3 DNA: TGTGCCAGCAGCTTAAACAGGGTCAATCAGCCCCAGCATTTT. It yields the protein CASSLNRVNQPQHF.

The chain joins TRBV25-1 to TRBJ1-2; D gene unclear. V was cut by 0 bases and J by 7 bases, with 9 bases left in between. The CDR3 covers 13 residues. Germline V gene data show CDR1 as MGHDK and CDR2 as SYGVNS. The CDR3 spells CASSEYEGGGYTF. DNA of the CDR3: TGTGCCAGCAGTGAATATGAGGGAGGTGGCTACACCTTC.

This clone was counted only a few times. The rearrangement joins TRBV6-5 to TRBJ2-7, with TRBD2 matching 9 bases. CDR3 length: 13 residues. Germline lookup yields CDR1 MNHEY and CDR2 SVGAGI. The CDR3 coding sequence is TGTGGGACCAAAAGAGCGGGGGGCGACGAGCAGTACTTC. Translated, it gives CGTKRAGGDEQYF.

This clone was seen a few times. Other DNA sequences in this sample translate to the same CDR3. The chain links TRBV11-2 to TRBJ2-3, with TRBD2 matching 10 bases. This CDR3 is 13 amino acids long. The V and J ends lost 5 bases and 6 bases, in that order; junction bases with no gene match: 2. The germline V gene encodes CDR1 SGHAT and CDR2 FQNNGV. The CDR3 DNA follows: TGTGCCAGCAGCCTAGCGGGAGCCGATACGCAGTATTTT. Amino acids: CASSLAGADTQYF.